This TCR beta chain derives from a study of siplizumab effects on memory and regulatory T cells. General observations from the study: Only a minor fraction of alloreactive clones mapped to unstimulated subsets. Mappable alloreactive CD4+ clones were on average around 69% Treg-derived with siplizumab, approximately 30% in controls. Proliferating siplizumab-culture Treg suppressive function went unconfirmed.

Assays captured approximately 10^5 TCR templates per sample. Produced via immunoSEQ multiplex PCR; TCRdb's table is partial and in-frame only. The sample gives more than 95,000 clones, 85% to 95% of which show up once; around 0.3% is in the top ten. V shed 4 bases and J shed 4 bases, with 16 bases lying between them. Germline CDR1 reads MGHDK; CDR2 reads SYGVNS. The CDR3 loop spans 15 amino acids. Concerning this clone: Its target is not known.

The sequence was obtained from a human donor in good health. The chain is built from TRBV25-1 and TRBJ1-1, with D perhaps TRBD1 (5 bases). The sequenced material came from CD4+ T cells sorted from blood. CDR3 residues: CASSGQGGVPTEAFF. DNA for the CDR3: TGTGCCAGCAGTGGCCAGGGAGGGGTACCCACTGAAGCTTTCTTT.